The subject of this entry is one T cell receptor (beta chain). This record belongs to a study of CD8 T cells in ankylosing spondylitis. TCRdb re-derived calls from the 5' RACE reads in MiXCR, one entry per CDR3 protein. The profile covers 290,000 or so distinct CDR3 sequences, with 20% appearing a single time and roughly 3.6% taken by the ten largest. The CDR3 is made up of 16 amino acids. Germline V CDR1 and CDR2: MNHEY, SVGEGT. V was clipped by 6 bases and J by 4 bases; unmatched bases: 11. This chain joins TRBV6-2 or TRBV6-3 and TRBJ2-1; 8 bases fit TRBD2. The clonotype originates from a female donor with ankylosing spondylitis or in good health (not recorded which). Material: blood, either unsorted or a sorted T cell fraction (not recorded which). The CDR3 sequence is CASSLRGGLGYNEQFF. CDR3 bases: TGTGCCAGCAGCCTACGGGGGGGACTGGGGTACAATGAGCAGTTCTTC.